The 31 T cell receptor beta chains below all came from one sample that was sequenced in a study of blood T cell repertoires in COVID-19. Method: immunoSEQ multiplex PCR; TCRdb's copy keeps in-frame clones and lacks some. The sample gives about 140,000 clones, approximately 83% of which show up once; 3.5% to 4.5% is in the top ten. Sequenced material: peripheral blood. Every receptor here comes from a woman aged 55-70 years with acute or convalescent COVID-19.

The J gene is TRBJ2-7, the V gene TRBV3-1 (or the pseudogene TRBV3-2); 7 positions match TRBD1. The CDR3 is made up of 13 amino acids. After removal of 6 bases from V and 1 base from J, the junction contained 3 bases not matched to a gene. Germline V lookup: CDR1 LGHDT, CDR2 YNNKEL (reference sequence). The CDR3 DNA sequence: TGTGCCAGCAGGGAGACAGGGTCCTACGAGCAGTACTTC. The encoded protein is CASRETGSYEQYF.

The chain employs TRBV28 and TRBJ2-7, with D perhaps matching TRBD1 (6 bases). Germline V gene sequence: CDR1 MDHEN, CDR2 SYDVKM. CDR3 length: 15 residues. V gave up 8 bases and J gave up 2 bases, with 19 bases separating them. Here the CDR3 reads CASARDTGQAYEQYF. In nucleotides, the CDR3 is TGTGCCAGCGCGAGGGATACAGGGCAGGCCTACGAGCAGTACTTC.

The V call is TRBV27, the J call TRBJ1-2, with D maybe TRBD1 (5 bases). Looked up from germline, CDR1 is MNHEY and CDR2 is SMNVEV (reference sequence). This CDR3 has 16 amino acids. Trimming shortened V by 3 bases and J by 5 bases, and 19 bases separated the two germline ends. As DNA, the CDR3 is TGTGCCAGCAGTTTCTCTCCTGGGAGGGGAGGGTATGGCTACACCTTC. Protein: CASSFSPGRGGYGYTF.

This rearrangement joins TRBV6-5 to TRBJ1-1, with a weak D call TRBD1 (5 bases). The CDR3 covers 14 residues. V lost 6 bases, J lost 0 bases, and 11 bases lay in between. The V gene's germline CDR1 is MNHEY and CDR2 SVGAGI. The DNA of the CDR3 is TGTGCCAGCAGCCGTACGACAGTGAACACTGAAGCTTTCTTT. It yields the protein CASSRTTVNTEAFF.

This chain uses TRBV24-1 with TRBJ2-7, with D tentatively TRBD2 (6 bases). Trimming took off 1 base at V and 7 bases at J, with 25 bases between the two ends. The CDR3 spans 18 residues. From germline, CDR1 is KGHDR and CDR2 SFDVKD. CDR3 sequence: CATSDFSSRGRETGEQYF. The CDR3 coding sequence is TGTGCCACCAGTGATTTTTCGTCGCGGGGCAGGGAAACGGGGGAGCAGTACTTC.

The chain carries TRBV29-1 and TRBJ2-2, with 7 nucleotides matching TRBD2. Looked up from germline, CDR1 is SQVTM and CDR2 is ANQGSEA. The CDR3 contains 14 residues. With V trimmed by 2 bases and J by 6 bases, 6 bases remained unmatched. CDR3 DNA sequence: TGCAGCGTTGAAAGGCGGGAGAAGGCCGGGGAGCTGTTTTTT. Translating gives CSVERREKAGELFF.

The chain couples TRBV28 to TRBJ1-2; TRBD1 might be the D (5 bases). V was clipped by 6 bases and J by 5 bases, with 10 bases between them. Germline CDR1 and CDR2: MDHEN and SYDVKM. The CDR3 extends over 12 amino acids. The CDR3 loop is CASSRGGYGYTF. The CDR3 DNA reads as TGTGCCAGCAGCCGGGGGGGATATGGCTACACCTTC.

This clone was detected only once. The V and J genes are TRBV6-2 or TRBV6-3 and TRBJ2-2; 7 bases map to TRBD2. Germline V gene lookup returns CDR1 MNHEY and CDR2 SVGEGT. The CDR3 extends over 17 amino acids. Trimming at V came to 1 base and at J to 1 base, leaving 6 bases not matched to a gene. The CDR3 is CASSYLGGPGNTGELFF. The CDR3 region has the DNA TGTGCCAGCAGTTACTTGGGAGGGCCGGGGAACACCGGGGAGCTGTTTTTT.

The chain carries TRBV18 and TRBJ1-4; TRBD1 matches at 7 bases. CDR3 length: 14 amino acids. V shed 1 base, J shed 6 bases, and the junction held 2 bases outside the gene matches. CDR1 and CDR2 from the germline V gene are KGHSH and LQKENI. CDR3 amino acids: CASSPRGTDEKLFF. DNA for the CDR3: TGTGCCAGCTCACCACGAGGGACAGATGAAAAACTGTTTTTT.

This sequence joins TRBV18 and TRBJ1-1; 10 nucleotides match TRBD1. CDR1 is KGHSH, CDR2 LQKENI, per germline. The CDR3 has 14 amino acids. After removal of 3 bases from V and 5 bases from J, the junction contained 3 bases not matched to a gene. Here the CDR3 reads CASSPGQGKTEAFF. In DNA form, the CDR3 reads TGTGCCAGCTCACCGGGACAGGGGAAAACTGAAGCTTTCTTT.

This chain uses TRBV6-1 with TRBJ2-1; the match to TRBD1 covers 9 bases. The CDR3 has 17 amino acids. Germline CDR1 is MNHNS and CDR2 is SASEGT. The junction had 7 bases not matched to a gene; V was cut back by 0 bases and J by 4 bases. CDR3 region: CASSEALSGQGYNEQFF. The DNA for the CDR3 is TGTGCCAGCAGTGAAGCCCTAAGTGGACAGGGGTACAATGAGCAGTTCTTC.

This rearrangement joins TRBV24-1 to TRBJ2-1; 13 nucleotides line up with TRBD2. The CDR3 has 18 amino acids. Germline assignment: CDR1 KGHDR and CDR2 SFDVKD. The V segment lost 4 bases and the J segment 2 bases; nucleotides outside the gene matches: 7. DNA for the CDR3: TGTGCCACCAGTGACCCAAGTGGGACTAGCGGGACCTACAATGAGCAGTTCTTC. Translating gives CATSDPSGTSGTYNEQFF.

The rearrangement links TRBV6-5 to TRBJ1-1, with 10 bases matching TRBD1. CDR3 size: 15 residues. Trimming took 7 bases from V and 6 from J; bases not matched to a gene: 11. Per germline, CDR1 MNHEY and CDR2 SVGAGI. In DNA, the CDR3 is TGTGCCAGCACCCAGACAGGGGGCAGGAGGGCTGAAGCTTTCTTT. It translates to CASTQTGGRRAEAFF.

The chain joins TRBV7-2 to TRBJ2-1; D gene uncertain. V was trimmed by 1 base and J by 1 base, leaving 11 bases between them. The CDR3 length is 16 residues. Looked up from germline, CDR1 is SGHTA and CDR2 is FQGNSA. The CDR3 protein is CASSLGYDLSYNEQFF. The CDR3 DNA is TGTGCCAGCAGCTTAGGGTATGATCTATCCTACAATGAGCAGTTCTTC.

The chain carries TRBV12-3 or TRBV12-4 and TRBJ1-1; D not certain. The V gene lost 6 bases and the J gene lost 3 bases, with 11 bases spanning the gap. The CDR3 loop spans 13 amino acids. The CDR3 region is CASRRDLDTEAFF. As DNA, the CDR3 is TGTGCCAGCAGAAGAGATTTAGACACTGAAGCTTTCTTT.

DNA of the CDR3: TGTGCCAGCAGTCTCAGGAAAAACACCGGGGAGCTGTTTTTT. This gives the protein CASSLRKNTGELFF. The chain links TRBV7-3 to TRBJ2-2; D remains ambiguous. The germline gives CDR1 SGHTA, CDR2 FQGTGA. CDR3 length: 14 residues. V was shortened by 6 bases and J by 2 bases, with 10 bases between the two germline ends.

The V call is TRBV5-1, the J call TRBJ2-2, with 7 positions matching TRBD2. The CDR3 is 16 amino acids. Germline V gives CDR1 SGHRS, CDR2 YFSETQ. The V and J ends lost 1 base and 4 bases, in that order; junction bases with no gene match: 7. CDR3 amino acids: CASSLLASGGTGELFF. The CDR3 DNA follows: TGCGCCAGCAGCTTGTTGGCTAGCGGAGGCACCGGGGAGCTGTTTTTT.

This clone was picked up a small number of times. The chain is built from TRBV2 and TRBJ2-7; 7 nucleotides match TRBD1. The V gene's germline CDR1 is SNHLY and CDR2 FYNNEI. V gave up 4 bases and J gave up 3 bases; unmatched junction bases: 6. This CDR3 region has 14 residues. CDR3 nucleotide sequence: TGTGCCAGCAGTGCGGGACAGCAAGGCTACGAGCAGTACTTC. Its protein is CASSAGQQGYEQYF.

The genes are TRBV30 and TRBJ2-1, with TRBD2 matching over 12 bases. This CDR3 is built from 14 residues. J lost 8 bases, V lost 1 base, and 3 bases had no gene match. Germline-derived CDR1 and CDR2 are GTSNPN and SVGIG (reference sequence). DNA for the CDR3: TGTGCCTGGAGTGGGACTAGCGGGGTATATGAGCAGTTCTTC. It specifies CAWSGTSGVYEQFF.

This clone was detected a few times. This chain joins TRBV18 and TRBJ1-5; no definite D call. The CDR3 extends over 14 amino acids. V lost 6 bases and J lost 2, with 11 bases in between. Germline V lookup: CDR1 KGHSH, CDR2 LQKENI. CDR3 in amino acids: CASSPGRGNQPQHF. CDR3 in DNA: TGTGCCAGCTCTCCGGGAAGGGGCAATCAGCCCCAGCATTTT.

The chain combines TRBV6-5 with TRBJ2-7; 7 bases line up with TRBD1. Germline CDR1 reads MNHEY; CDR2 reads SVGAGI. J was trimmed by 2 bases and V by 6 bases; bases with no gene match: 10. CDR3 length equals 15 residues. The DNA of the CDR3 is TGTGCCAGCAGAATCAGCGCCGGACAGGCCTACGAGCAGTACTTC. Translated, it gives CASRISAGQAYEQYF.

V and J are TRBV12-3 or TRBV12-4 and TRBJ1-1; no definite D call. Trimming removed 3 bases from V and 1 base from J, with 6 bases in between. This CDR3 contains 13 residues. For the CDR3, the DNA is TGTGCCAGCAGTTTGGTGGCGAACACTGAAGCTTTCTTT. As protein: CASSLVANTEAFF.

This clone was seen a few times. The CDR3 spells CASSWTTGGPYEQYF. CDR3 nucleotide sequence: TGTGCCAGCAGTTGGACAACAGGGGGTCCCTACGAGCAGTACTTC. The chain has TRBV2 and TRBJ2-7, with 8 bases fitting TRBD1. V lost 5 bases to trimming and J lost 2 bases; unmatched junction nucleotides: 8. This CDR3 is built from 15 residues. CDR1 and CDR2 (germline): SNHLY, FYNNEI.

The CDR3 loop is CASSSGTNTGELFF. The DNA for the CDR3 is TGTGCCAGCAGTTCGGGAACGAACACCGGGGAGCTGTTTTTT. The chain links TRBV2 to TRBJ2-2; TRBD2 might be the D (5 bases). Germline loops: CDR1 SNHLY, CDR2 FYNNEI. The V end was cut by 5 bases, the J end by 0 bases, with 7 bases between. There are 14 residues in the CDR3.

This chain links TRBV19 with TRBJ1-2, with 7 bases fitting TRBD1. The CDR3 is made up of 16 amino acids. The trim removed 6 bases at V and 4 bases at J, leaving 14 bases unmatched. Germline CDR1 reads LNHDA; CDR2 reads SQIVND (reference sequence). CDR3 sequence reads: CASSHTTGTVGYGYTF. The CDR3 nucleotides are TGTGCCAGTAGCCACACGACCGGGACAGTGGGCTATGGCTACACCTTC.

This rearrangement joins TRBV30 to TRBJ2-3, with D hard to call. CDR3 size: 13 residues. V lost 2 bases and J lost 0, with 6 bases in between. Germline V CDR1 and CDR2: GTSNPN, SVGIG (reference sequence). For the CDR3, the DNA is TGTGCCTGGAGTCCATTCAGCACAGATACGCAGTATTTT. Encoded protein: CAWSPFSTDTQYF.

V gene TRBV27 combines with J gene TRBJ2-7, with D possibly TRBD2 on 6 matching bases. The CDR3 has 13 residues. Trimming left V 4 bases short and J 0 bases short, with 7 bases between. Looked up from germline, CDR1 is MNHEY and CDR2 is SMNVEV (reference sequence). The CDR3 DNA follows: TGTGCCAGCAGTTGGGGACTCTCCTACGAGCAGTACTTC. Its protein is CASSWGLSYEQYF.

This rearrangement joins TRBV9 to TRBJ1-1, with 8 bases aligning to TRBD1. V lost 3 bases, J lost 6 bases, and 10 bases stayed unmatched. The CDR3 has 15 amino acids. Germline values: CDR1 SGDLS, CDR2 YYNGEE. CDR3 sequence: CASSGTGNIVAEAFF. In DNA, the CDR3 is TGTGCCAGCAGCGGGACAGGGAATATAGTCGCTGAAGCTTTCTTT.

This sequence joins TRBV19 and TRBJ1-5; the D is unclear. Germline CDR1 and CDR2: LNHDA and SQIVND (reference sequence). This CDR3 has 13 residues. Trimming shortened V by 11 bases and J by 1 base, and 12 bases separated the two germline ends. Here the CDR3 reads CASGGMSNQPQHF. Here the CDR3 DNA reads TGTGCCTCGGGAGGGATGAGCAATCAGCCCCAGCATTTT.

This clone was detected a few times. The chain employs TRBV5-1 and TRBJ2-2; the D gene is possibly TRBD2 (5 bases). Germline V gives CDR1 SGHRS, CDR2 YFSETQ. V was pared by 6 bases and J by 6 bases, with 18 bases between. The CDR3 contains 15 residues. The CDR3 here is CASKEGRLGSGELFF. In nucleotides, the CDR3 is TGCGCCAGCAAAGAGGGCAGGCTCGGCTCCGGGGAGCTGTTTTTT.

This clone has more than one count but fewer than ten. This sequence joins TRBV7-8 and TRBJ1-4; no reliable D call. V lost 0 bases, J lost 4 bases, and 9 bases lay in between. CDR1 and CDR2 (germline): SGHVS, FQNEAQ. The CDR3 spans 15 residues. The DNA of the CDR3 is TGTGCCAGCAGCTTAGCGGCGGCGGGTAATGAAAAACTGTTTTTT. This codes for CASSLAAAGNEKLFF.